A single sample gave rise to the 2 T cell receptor beta chains below, sequenced in a study of CD8+ T cells in alopecia areata. Reverse transcription of extracted RNA yielded cDNA, which provided the sequencing template. Assay: immunoSEQ multiplex PCR; the TCRdb copy retains only in-frame clones and omits some. This table holds about 190,000 clones, approximately 56% found once. The treatment here: oral pan-JAK inhibitor, 5-10 mg twice daily. The sample in question was CD4+ T cells sorted from blood, obtained at week 4, from a patient treated with tofacitinib. These receptors were collected from a human donor with alopecia areata.

The rearrangement uses TRBV2 and TRBJ2-7; maybe TRBD1 (5 bases). The germline V and J ends were trimmed by 7 bases and 3 bases, with 16 bases remaining between them. Germline assignment: CDR1 SNHLY and CDR2 FYNNEI. The CDR3 extends over 14 amino acids. The CDR3 region has the DNA TGTGCCAGCATGGTCAGGGTCGCGAGCTACGAGCAGTACTTC. Translating gives CASMVRVASYEQYF.

The rearrangement links TRBV7-9 to TRBJ2-6; 8 nucleotides match TRBD1. The germline CDR1 and CDR2 sequences are SEHNR and FQNEAQ (reference sequence). CDR3 length equals 17 residues. J lost 0 bases, V lost 1 base, and 2 bases had no gene match. CDR3 DNA sequence: TGTGCCAGCAGCTTAGGGACAGGGAACTCTGGGGCCAACGTCCTGACTTTC. This gives the protein CASSLGTGNSGANVLTF.